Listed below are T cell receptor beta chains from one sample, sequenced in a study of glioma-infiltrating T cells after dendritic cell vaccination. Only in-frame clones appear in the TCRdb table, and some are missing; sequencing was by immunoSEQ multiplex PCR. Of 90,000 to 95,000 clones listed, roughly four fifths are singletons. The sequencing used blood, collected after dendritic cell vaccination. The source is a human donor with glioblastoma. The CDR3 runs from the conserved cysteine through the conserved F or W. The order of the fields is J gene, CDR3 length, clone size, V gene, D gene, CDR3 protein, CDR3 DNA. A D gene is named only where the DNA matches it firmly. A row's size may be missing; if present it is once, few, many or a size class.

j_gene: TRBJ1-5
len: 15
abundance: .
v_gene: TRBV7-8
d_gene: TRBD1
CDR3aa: CASSSEGQSHQPQHF
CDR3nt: TGTGCCAGCAGCTCCGAGGGACAGAGCCATCAGCCCCAGCATTTT

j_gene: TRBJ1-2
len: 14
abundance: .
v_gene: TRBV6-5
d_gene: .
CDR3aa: CASRKTGINYGYTF
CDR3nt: TGTGCCAGCAGAAAAACAGGGATTAACTATGGCTACACCTTC

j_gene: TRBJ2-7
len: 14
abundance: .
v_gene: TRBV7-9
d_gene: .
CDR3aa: CASSFQGRINEQYF
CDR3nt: TGTGCCAGCAGCTTTCAGGGGCGGATTAACGAGCAGTACTTC

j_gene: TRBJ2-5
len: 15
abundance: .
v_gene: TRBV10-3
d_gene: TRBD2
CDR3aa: CAISPGTSSGETQYF
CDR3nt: TGTGCCATCAGCCCCGGGACTAGCTCGGGGGAGACCCAGTACTTC

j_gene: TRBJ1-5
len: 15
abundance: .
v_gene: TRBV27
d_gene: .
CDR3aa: CASRLTAGWNQPQHF
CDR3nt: TGTGCCAGCAGACTAACCGCTGGGTGGAATCAGCCCCAGCATTTT

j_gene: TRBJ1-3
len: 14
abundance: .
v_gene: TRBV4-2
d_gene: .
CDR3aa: CASSQRGQGNTIYF
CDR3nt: TGTGCCAGCAGCCAAAGAGGACAAGGAAACACCATATATTTT

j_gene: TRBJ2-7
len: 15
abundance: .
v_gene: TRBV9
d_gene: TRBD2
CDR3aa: CASSLSGGHRYEQYF
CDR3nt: TGTGCCAGCAGCCTTAGCGGGGGGCATAGGTACGAGCAGTACTTC

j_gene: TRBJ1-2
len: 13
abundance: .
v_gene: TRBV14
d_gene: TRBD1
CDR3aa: CASSPDRDYGYTF
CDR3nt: TGTGCCAGCAGCCCCGACAGGGACTATGGCTACACCTTC

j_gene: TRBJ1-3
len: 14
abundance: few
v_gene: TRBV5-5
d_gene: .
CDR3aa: CASSLSVSGNTIYF
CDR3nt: TGTGCCAGCAGCTTGTCCGTCTCTGGAAACACCATATATTTT

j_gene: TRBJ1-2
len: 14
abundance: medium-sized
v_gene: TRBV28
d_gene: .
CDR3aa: CASSSGGRDSGYTF
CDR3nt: TGTGCCAGCAGCTCTGGAGGGCGGGATTCTGGCTACACCTTC

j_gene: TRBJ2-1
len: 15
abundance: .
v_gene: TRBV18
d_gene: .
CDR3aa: CASSPDRSSYNEQFF
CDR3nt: TGTGCCAGCTCACCCGACAGGAGCTCCTACAATGAGCAGTTCTTC